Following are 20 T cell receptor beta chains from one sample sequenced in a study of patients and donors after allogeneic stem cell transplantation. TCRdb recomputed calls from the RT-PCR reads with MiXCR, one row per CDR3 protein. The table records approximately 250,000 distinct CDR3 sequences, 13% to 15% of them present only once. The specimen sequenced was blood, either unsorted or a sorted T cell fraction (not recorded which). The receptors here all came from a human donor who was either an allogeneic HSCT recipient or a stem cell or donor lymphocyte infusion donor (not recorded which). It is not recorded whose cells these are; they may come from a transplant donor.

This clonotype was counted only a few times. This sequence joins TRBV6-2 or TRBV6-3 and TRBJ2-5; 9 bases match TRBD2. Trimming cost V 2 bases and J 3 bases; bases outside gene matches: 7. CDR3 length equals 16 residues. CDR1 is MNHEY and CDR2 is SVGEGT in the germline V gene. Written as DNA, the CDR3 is TGTGCCAGCAGTTACCTGCTAGCGGGAATCGAAGAGACCCAGTACTTC. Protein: CASSYLLAGIEETQYF.

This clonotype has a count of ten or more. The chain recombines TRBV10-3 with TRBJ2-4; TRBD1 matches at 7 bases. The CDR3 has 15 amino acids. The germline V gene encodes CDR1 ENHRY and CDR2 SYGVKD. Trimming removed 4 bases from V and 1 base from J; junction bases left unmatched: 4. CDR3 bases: TGTGCCATCAGTGGTGACAGGGAGGCCAAAAACATTCAGTACTTC. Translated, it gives CAISGDREAKNIQYF.

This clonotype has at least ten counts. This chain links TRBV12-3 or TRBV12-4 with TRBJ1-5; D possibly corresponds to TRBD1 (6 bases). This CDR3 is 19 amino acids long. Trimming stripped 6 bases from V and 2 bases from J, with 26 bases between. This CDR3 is CASRSAGARHRVGNQPQHF. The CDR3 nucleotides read TGTGCCAGCAGGTCGGCCGGAGCAAGACACAGGGTTGGCAATCAGCCCCAGCATTTT.

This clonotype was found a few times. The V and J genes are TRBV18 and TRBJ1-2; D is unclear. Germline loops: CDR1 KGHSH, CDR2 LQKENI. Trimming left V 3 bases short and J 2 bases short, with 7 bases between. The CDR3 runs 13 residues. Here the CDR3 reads CASSPGKNYGYTF. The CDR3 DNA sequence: TGTGCCAGCTCACCGGGCAAAAACTATGGCTACACCTTC.

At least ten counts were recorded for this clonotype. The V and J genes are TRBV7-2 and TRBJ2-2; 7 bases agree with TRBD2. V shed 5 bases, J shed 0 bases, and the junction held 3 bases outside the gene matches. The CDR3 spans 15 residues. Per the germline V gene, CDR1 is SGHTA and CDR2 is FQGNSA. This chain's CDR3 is CASSRLAANTGELFF. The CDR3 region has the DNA TGTGCCAGCAGCCGGCTAGCGGCGAACACCGGGGAGCTGTTTTTT.

In nucleotides, the CDR3 is TGTGCCAGCAGCTTATTTAGAGAGCAGTACTTC. It is translated as CASSLFREQYF. The genes are TRBV7-2 and TRBJ2-7; D not resolved. The CDR3 runs to 11 residues. Germline-derived CDR1 and CDR2 are SGHTA and FQGNSA. Trimming cost V 2 bases and J 7 bases, with 6 bases left between them. The full variable domain, completed using reference TRBV7-2 and TRBJ2-7, is GAGVSQSPSNKVTEKGKDVELRCDPISGHTALYWYRQSLGQGLEFLIYFQGNSAPDKSGLPSDRFSAERTGGSVSTLTIQRTQQEDSAVYLCASSLFREQYFGPGTRLTVT.

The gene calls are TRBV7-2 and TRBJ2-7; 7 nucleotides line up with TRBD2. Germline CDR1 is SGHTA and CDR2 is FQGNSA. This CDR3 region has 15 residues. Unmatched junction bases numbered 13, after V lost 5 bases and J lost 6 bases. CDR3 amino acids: CASSIYGAGTGEQYF. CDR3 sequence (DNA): TGTGCCAGCAGCATCTACGGAGCGGGAACGGGCGAGCAGTACTTC.

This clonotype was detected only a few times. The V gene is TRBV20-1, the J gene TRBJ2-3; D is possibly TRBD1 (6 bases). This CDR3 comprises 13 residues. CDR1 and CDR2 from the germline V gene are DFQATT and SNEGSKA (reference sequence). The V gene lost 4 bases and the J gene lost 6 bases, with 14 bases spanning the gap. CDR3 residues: CSANSLRGDTQYF. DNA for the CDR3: TGCAGTGCTAACTCTCTAAGGGGGGATACGCAGTATTTT.

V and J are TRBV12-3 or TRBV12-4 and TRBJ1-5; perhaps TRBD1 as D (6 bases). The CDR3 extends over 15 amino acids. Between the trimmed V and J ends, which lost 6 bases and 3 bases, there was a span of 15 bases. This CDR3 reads CASSRGLLPNQPQHF. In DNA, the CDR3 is TGTGCCAGCAGCAGGGGACTCCTACCCAATCAGCCCCAGCATTTT.

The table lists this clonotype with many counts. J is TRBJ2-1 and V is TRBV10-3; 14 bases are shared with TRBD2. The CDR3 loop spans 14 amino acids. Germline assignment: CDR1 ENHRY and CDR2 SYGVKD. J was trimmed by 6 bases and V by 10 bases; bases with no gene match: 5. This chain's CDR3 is CASRTSGRRNEQFF. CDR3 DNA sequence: TGTGCCAGCCGGACTAGCGGGAGGCGCAATGAGCAGTTCTTC.

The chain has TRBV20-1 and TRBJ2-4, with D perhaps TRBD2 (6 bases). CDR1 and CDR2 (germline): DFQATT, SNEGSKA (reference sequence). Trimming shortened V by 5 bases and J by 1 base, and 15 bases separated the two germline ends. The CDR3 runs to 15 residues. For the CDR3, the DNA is TGCAGTGCTCACGGGGGTCGAGGGGCCAAAAACATTCAGTACTTC. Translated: CSAHGGRGAKNIQYF.

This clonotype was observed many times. As DNA, the CDR3 is TGTGCCAGCAGTTTAGCCGGGGGACAACCGGATAGAGGCTACACCTTC. Translation gives CASSLAGGQPDRGYTF. The rearrangement links TRBV12-3 or TRBV12-4 to TRBJ1-2; a possible D gene is TRBD1 (6 bases). The CDR3 is 16 amino acids. V shed 0 bases and J shed 8 bases, with 19 bases lying between them.

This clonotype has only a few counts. The CDR3 here is CASSRPAGPVEEGTDTQYF. The CDR3 region has the DNA TGTGCCAGCAGTCGTCCTGCAGGTCCCGTAGAGGAGGGCACAGATACGCAGTATTTT. The rearrangement uses TRBV5-6 and TRBJ2-3; TRBD2 is a possible D gene (5 bases). The CDR3 sequence is 19 residues long. Per germline, CDR1 SGHDT and CDR2 YYEEEE. Trimming removed 5 bases at V and 1 base at J, with 26 bases between.

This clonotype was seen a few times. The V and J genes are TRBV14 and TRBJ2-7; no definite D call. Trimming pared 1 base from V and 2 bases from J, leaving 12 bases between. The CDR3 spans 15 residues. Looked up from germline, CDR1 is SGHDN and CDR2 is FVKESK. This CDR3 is CASSQGLPRTYEQYF. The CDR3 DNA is TGTGCCAGCAGCCAAGGTCTTCCTCGTACCTACGAGCAGTACTTC.

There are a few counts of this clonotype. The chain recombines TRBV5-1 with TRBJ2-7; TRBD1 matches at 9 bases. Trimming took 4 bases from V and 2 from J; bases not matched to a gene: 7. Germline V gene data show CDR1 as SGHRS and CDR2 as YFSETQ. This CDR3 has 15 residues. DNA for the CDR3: TGCGCCAGCAGCGGAGGACAGGGGCCCACCTACGAGCAGTACTTC. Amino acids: CASSGGQGPTYEQYF. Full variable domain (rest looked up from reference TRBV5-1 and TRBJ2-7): KAGVTQTPRYLIKTRGQQVTLSCSPISGHRSVSWYQQTPGQGLQFLFEYFSETQRNKGNFPGRFSGRQFSNSRSEMNVSTLELGDSALYLCASSGGQGPTYEQYFGPGTRLTVT.

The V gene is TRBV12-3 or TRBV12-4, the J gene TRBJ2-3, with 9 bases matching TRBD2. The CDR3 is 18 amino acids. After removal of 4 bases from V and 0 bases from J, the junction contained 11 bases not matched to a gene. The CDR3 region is CASSSRMTSGESTDTQYF. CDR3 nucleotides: TGTGCCAGCAGTTCGCGGATGACTAGCGGAGAAAGCACAGATACGCAGTATTTT.

This CDR3 is CASSSPYTGELFF. CDR3 coding DNA: TGTGCCAGCAGTTCCCCGTACACCGGGGAGCTGTTTTTT. This sequence joins TRBV27 and TRBJ2-2; D not resolved. CDR1 and CDR2 from the germline V gene are MNHEY and SMNVEV (reference sequence). The CDR3 spans 13 residues. Trimming stripped 4 bases from V and 3 bases from J, with 6 bases between.

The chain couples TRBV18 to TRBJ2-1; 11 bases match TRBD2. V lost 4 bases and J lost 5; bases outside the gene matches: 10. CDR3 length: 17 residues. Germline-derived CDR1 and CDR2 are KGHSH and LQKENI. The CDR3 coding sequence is TGTGCCAGCTCACGCAGGGCCGGGACTAGCGGTCACAATGAGCAGTTCTTC. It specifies CASSRRAGTSGHNEQFF.

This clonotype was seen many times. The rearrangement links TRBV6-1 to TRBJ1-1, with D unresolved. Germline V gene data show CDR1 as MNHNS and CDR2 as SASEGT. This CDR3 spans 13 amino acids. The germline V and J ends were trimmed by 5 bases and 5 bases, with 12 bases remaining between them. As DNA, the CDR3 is TGTGCCAGCAGTAGGAACAAGGTAACTGAAGCTTTCTTT. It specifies CASSRNKVTEAFF.

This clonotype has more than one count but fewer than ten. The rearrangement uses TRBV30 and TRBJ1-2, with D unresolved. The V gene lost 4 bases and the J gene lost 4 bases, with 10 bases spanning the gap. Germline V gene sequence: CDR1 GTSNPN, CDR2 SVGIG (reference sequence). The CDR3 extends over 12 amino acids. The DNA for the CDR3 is TGTGCCTGGACTCTGGGGAGCTATGGCTACACCTTC. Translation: CAWTLGSYGYTF.